These T cell receptor beta chains were read from a single sample in a study of T-cell reconstitution after alpha-beta-depleted transplantation in children. TCRdb fed the PCR reads into MiXCR, producing one record per CDR3 protein. The sample consists of some 550,000 distinct CDR3 sequences, approximately 20% of them appearing once. The material was PBMCs from the stem cell graft donor, obtained from the stem cell graft. The receptors come from a human donor who donated a stem cell graft to a child with acute lymphoblastic leukemia. CDR3s include the opening cysteine and the closing phenylalanine or tryptophan. The D gene is left open where the match is weak. A row's size may be missing; if present it is once, few, many or a size class.

>TRBD2|TRBV18|-|TRBJ2-2
CASSPSRTSGSIVAKGELFF
TGTGCCAGCTCACCATCACGGACTAGCGGGAGTATAGTGGCCAAGGGGGAGCTGTTTTTT
>-|TRBV14|-|TRBJ2-3
CASSLWQRPDTQYF
TGTGCCAGCAGCCTTTGGCAGCGGCCAGATACGCAGTATTTT
>TRBD2|TRBV10-3|-|TRBJ2-1
CAISEGAGGGYEQFF
TGTGCCATCAGTGAAGGCGCGGGAGGAGGCTATGAGCAGTTCTTC
>-|TRBV9|-|TRBJ1-2
CASSSGDGLYGYTF
TGTGCCAGCAGCTCCGGGGACGGACTCTATGGCTACACCTTC
>-|TRBV18|few|TRBJ1-2
CASSLTTRAGDGYTF
TGTGCCAGCTCACTTACGACAAGGGCTGGGGATGGCTACACCTTC
>-|TRBV5-1|-|TRBJ2-5
CASSLVGNWSPGF
TGCGCCAGCAGCTTGGTCGGAAATTGGAGCCCGGGCTTC
>TRBD2|TRBV9|-|TRBJ2-7
CASSVERDSSYEQYF
TGTGCCAGCAGCGTAGAGCGGGACTCTTCCTACGAGCAGTACTTC
>TRBD2|TRBV20-1|-|TRBJ2-2
CSAYGLAGGLVTGELFF
TGCAGTGCATACGGACTAGCGGGAGGGCTGGTAACCGGGGAGCTGTTTTTT
>TRBD2|TRBV25-1|-|TRBJ2-3
CASSLSRVAGGPSTDTQYF
TGTGCCAGCAGCCTCTCGCGCGTAGCGGGAGGGCCAAGCACAGATACGCAGTATTTT
>-|TRBV5-1|-|TRBJ2-7
CASSSPGMKEQYF
TGCGCCAGCAGCTCCCCGGGGATGAAAGAGCAGTACTTC
>-|TRBV27|-|TRBJ1-2
CASSPRGLHYGYTF
TGTGCCAGCAGTCCTCGGGGGTTACACTATGGCTACACCTTC
>-|TRBV7-9|once|TRBJ2-3
CASSPGLRETDTQYF
TGTGCCAGCAGCCCAGGGCTTCGGGAGACAGATACGCAGTATTTT
>-|TRBV5-1|many|TRBJ1-1
CASSQGQTNTEAFF
TGCGCCAGCAGCCAGGGCCAGACGAACACTGAAGCTTTCTTT
>TRBD2|TRBV3-1|-|TRBJ2-1
CASSQNPGLADYNEQFF
TGTGCCAGCAGCCAAAATCCGGGACTAGCGGACTACAATGAGCAGTTCTTC
>TRBD1|TRBV12-3/TRBV12-4|-|TRBJ2-4
CASEYQGAAKNIQYF
TGTGCCAGCGAATATCAGGGGGCAGCCAAAAACATTCAGTACTTC
>-|TRBV10-3|-|TRBJ1-3
CAIRESGLSGNTIYF
TGTGCCATCAGGGAGTCGGGTCTCTCTGGAAACACCATATATTTT
>TRBD2|TRBV11-2|few|TRBJ2-5
CASRLSPGLAGVETQYF
TGTGCCAGCAGGCTGTCCCCCGGACTAGCGGGAGTAGAGACCCAGTACTTC
>TRBD2|TRBV12-3/TRBV12-4|-|TRBJ2-1
CASSLTGGPINEQFF
TGTGCCAGCAGTTTAACGGGAGGGCCTATAAATGAGCAGTTCTTC
>-|TRBV2|-|TRBJ2-7
CASSAENRHYEQYF
TGTGCCAGCAGTGCAGAGAATAGGCACTACGAGCAGTACTTC
>TRBD1|TRBV6-5|-|TRBJ2-7
CASSYPTGNEQYF
TGTGCCAGCAGTTACCCGACAGGGAACGAGCAGTACTTC
>-|TRBV12-3/TRBV12-4|-|TRBJ1-3
CASSLGASHRALYNSGDTIYF
TGTGCCAGCAGTCTAGGGGCTAGTCACAGGGCGCTGTATAACTCTGGAGACACCATATATTTT
>-|TRBV18|-|TRBJ2-3
CASSYTASTDTQYF
TGTGCCAGCTCGTACACCGCCAGCACAGATACGCAGTATTTT
>TRBD2|TRBV29-1|few|TRBJ2-7
CSVETGTSGSNEQYF
TGCAGCGTTGAGACCGGGACTAGCGGGAGCAACGAGCAGTACTTC
>TRBD1|TRBV7-9|-|TRBJ2-7
CASSSQGASSYEQYF
TGTGCCAGCAGCTCACAGGGGGCTTCCTCCTACGAGCAGTACTTC
>TRBD1|TRBV6-1|-|TRBJ1-2
CASSEYRGNYGYTF
TGTGCCAGCAGTGAATACAGGGGTAACTATGGCTACACCTTC
>-|TRBV29-1|-|TRBJ2-7
CSVVPGSSYEQYF
TGCAGCGTTGTGCCGGGGAGCTCCTACGAGCAGTACTTC
>TRBD1|TRBV9|once|TRBJ2-3
CASSRRQGPTDTQYF
TGTGCCAGCAGCCGTCGACAGGGCCCCACAGATACGCAGTATTTT